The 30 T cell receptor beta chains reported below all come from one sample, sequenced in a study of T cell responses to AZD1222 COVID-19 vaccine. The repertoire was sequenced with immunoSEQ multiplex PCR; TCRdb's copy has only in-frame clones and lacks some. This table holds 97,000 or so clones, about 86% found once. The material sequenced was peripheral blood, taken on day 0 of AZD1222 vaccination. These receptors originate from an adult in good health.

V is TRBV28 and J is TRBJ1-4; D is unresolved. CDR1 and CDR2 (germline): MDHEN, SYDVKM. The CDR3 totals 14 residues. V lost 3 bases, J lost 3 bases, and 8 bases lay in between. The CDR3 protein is CASSFQLPNEKLFF. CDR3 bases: TGTGCCAGCAGTTTCCAACTACCTAATGAAAAACTGTTTTTT.

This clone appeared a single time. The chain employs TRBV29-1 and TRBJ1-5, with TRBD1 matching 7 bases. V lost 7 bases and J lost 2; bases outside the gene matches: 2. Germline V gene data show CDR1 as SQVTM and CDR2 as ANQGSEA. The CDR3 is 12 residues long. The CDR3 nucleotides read TGCAGCGCCGGACAGGGCAATCAGCCCCAGCATTTT. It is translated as CSAGQGNQPQHF.

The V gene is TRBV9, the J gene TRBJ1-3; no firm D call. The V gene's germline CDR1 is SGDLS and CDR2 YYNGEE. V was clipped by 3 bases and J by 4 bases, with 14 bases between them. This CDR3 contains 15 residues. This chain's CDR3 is CASSALSTRGNTIYF. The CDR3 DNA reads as TGTGCCAGCAGCGCCCTTAGTACCCGAGGAAACACCATATATTTT.

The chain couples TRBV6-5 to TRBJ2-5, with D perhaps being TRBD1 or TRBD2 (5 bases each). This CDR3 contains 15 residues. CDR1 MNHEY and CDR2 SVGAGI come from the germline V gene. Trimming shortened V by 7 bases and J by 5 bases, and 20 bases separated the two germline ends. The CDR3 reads CASNRVGTGSETQYF. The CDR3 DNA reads TGTGCCAGCAATCGGGTCGGGACGGGGAGCGAGACCCAGTACTTC.

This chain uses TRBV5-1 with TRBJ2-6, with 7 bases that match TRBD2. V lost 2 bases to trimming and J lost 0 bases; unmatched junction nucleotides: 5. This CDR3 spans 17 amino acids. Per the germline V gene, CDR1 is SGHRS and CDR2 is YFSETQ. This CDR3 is CASSFVGGTSGANVLTF. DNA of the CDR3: TGCGCCAGCAGCTTTGTCGGGGGGACCTCTGGGGCCAACGTCCTGACTTTC.

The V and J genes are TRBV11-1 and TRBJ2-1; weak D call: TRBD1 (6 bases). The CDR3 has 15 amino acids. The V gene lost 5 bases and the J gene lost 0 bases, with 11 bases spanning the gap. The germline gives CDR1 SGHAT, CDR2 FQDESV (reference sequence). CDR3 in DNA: TGTGCCAGCAGCCCACTGGACAGCTCCTACAATGAGCAGTTCTTC. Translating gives CASSPLDSSYNEQFF.

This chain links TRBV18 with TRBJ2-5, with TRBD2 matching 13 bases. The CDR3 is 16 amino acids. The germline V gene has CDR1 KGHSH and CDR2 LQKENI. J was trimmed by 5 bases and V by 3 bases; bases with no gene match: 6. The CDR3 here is CASSPTSGRAVETQYF. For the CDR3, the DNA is TGTGCCAGCTCACCTACTAGCGGGAGGGCCGTGGAGACCCAGTACTTC.

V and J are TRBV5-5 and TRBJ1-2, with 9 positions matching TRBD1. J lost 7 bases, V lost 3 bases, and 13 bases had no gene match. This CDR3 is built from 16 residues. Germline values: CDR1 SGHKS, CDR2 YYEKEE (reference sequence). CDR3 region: CASSSPTGGVRGGYTF. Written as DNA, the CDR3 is TGTGCCAGCAGCTCACCCACAGGGGGCGTACGGGGTGGCTACACCTTC.

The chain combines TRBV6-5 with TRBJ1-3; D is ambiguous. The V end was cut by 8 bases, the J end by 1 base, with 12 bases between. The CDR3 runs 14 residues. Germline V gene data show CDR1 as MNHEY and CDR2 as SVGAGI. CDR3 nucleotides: TGTGCCAGCCGTTTTGGGGAGTCTGGAAACACCATATATTTT. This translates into CASRFGESGNTIYF.

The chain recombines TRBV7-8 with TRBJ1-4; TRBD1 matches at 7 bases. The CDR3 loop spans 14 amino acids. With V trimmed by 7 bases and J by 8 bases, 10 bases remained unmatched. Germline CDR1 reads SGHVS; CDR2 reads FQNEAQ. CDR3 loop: CASTPDRVGEKLFF. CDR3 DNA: TGTGCCAGCACCCCCGACAGGGTTGGAGAAAAACTGTTTTTT.

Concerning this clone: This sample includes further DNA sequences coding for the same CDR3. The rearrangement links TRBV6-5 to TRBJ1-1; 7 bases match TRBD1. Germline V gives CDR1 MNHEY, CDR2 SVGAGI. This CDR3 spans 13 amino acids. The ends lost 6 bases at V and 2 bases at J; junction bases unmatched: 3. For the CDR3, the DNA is TGTGCCAGCAGACGACAGGGAAACACTGAAGCTTTCTTT. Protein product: CASRRQGNTEAFF.

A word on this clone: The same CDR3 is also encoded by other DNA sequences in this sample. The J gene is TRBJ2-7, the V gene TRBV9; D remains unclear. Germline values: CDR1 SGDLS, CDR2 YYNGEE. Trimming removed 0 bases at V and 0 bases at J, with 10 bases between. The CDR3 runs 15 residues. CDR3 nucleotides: TGTGCCAGCAGCGTAGGTAGCCAGAGCTCCTACGAGCAGTACTTC. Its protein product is CASSVGSQSSYEQYF.

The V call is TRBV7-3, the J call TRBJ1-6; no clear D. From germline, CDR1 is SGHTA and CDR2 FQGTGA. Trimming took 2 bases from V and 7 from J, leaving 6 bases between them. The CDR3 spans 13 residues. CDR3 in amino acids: CASSLARNSPLHF. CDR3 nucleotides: TGTGCCAGCAGCTTAGCCCGGAATTCACCCCTCCACTTT.

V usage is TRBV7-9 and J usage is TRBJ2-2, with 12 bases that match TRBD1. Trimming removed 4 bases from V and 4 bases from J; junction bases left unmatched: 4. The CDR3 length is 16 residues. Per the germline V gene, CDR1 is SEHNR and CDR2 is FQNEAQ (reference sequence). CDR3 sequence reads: CASSSRDRGPTGELFF. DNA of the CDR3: TGTGCCAGCAGCTCCCGGGACAGGGGGCCCACCGGGGAGCTGTTTTTT.

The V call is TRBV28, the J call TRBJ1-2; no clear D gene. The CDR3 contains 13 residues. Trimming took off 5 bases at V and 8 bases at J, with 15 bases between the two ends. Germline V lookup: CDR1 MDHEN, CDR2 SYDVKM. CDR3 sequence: CASSLGNVGGYTF. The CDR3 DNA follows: TGTGCCAGCAGTCTGGGGAACGTGGGAGGCTACACCTTC.

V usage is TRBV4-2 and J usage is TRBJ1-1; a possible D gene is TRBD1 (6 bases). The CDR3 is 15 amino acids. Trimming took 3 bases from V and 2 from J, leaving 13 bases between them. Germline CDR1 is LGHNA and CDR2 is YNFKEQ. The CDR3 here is CASSHPGQVNTEAFF. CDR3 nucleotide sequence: TGTGCCAGCAGCCATCCGGGACAAGTAAACACTGAAGCTTTCTTT.

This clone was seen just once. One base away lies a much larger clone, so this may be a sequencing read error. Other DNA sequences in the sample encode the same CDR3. CDR3 nucleotides: TGTGCCAGCAGGCAGGGATATAATTCACCCCTTCACTTT. Its protein is CASRQGYNSPLHF. The chain recombines TRBV6-5 with TRBJ1-6; a weak D match, TRBD1 (5 bases). Germline CDR1 is MNHEY and CDR2 is SVGAGI. CDR3 length equals 13 residues.

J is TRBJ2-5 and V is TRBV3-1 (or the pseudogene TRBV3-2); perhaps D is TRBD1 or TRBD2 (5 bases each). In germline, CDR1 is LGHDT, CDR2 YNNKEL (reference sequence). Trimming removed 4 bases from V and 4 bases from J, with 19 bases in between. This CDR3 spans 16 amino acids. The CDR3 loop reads CASSLPPRGDGETQYF. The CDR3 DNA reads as TGTGCCAGCAGCCTCCCGCCCAGAGGGGACGGAGAGACCCAGTACTTC.

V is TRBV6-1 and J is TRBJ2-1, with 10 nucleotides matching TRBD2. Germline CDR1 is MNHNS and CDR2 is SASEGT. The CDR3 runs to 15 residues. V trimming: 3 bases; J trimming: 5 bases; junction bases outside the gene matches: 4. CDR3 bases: TGTGCCAGCAGTGAGGGACTAGCGCGGAACAATGAGCAGTTCTTC. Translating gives CASSEGLARNNEQFF.

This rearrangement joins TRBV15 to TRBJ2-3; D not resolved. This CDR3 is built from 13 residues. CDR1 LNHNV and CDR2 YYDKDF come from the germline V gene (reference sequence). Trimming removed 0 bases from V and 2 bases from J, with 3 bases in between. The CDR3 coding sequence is TGTGCCACCAGCAGAGACTTCACAGATACGCAGTATTTT. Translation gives CATSRDFTDTQYF.

The CDR3 nucleotides read TGTGCCAGCAGCGCCCAGCTCGACACTGAAGCTTTCTTT. Translating gives CASSAQLDTEAFF. The V and J genes are TRBV5-5 and TRBJ1-1; no firm D call. The CDR3 length is 13 residues. The germline V gene encodes CDR1 SGHKS and CDR2 YYEKEE (reference sequence). V lost 4 bases and J lost 3, with 10 bases in between. The variable domain in full, completed from reference TRBV5-5 and TRBJ1-1, reads DAGVTQSPTHLIKTRGQQVTLRCSPISGHKSVSWYQQVLGQGPQFIFQYYEKEERGRGNFPDRFSARQFPNYSSELNVNALLLGDSALYLCASSAQLDTEAFFGQGTRLTVV.

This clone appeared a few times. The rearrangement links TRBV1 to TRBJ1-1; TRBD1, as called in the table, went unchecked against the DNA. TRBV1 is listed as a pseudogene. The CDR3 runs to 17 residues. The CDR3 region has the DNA TGCACCAGCAGCCAATGGGACAGGGGGCCATCGAACACTGAAGCTTTCTTT. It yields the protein CTSSQWDRGPSNTEAFF.

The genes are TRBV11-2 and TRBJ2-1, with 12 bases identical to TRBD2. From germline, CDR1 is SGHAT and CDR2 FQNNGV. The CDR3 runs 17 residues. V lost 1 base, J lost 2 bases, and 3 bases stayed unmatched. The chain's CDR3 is CASSLGRTSGTYNEQFF. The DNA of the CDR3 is TGTGCCAGCAGCTTAGGGCGGACTAGCGGGACCTACAATGAGCAGTTCTTC.

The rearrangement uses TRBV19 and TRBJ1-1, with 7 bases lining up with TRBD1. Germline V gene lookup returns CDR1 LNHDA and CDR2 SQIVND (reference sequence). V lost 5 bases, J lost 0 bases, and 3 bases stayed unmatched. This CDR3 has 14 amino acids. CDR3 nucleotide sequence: TGTGCCAGTAGTGGACAGGTAATGAACACTGAAGCTTTCTTT. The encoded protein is CASSGQVMNTEAFF.

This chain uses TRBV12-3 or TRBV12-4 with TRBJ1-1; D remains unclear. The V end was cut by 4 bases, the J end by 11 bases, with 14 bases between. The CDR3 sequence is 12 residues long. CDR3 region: CASSWGAGVAFF. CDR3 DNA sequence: TGTGCCAGCAGTTGGGGTGCCGGGGTGGCTTTCTTT.

The CDR3 protein is CASSGQSNQPQHF. As DNA, the CDR3 is TGTGCCAGCTCAGGACAGAGCAATCAGCCCCAGCATTTT. The genes are TRBV18 and TRBJ1-5, with a possible D match to TRBD1 (6 bases). The CDR3 consists of 13 residues. Trimming shortened V by 5 bases and J by 1 base, and 6 bases separated the two germline ends. CDR1 is KGHSH, CDR2 LQKENI, per germline.

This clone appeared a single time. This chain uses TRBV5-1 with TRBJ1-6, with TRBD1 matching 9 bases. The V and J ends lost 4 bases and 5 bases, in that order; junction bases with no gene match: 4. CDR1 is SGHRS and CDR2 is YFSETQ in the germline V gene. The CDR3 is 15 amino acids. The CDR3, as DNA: TGCGCCAGCAGCCCAGGGACAGGGAATAATTCACCCCTCCACTTT. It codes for CASSPGTGNNSPLHF.

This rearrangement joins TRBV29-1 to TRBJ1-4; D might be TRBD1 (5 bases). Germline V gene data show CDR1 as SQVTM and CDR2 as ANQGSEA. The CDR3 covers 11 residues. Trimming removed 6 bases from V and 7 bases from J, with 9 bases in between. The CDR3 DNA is TGCAGCGTCGCCGGGGGTGAAAAACTGTTTTTT. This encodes CSVAGGEKLFF.

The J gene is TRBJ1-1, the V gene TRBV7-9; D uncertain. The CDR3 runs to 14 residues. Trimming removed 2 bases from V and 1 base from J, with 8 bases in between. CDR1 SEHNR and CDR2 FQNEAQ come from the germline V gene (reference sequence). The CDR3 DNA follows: TGTGCCAGCAGCTTACCTCCGGGGAACACTGAAGCTTTCTTT. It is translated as CASSLPPGNTEAFF.

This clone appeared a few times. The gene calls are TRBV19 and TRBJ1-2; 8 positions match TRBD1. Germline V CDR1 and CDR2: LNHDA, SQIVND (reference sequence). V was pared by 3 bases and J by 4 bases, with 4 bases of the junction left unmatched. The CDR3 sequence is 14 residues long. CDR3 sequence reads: CASSMRQGSYGYTF. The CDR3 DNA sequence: TGTGCCAGTAGTATGAGACAGGGGAGCTATGGCTACACCTTC.